This T cell receptor beta chain was identified during a study of CD8+ T cells in alopecia areata. At the level of the study: Dosing with tofacitinib proceeded for 6 to 18 months, followed by 6 months off drug.

Treatment meaning: oral pan-JAK inhibitor, 5-10 mg twice daily. Germline values: CDR1 LNHNV, CDR2 YYDKDF (reference sequence). CDR3 length equals 14 residues. The germline V and J ends were trimmed by 4 bases and 4 bases, with 13 bases remaining between them. After isolation, RNA underwent reverse transcription to generate cDNA as the sequencing template. The protocol was immunoSEQ multiplex PCR, while the TCRdb copy is restricted to in-frame clones and leaves out a portion. Here the sample spans some 190,000 clones, roughly 66% being singletons. The table lists this clone with a few counts. Here the sequenced sample was CD4+ T cells sorted from blood, taken at roughly week 45, from a patient treated with tofacitinib. The receptor was isolated from a human donor with alopecia areata. The chain has TRBV15 and TRBJ1-2; D gene ambiguous. The CDR3 is CATSTRATGYGYTF. CDR3 DNA sequence: TGTGCCACCAGCACCCGAGCCACCGGCTATGGCTACACCTTC.